This is a list of T cell receptor beta chains from one sample in a study of Ad26.COV2.S vaccination and SARS-CoV-2 variants. The repertoire was sequenced with immunoSEQ multiplex PCR; TCRdb's copy has only in-frame clones and lacks some. The data hold more than 300,000 clones, with around nine tenths observed a single time. The sample consisted of peripheral blood, taken in a trial of Ad26.COV2.S vaccine versus placebo. These receptors all come from a person between 18 and 65 years old who received the Ad26.COV2.S COVID-19 vaccine or a placebo. The CDR3 runs from the conserved cysteine through the conserved F or W. D genes are given only for firm matches. Rows may omit the clone size; those that give it use once, few, many or a size class.

CDR3 length	D gene	clone size	V gene	J gene	CDR3 DNA	CDR3 protein
14	NA	NA	TRBV11-2	TRBJ1-1	TGTGCCAGCAGCTTCCCAACCTCGAACACTGAAGCTTTCTTT	CASSFPTSNTEAFF
13	NA	NA	TRBV11-2	TRBJ2-4	TGTGCCAGCAGCCCTCACTTCGACAGGGAGGGGTACTTC	CASSPHFDREGYF
14	NA	NA	TRBV5-4	TRBJ2-6	TGTGCCAGCACTCCGGTTGGTGGGGCCAACGTCCTGACTTTC	CASTPVGGANVLTF
14	TRBD1	NA	TRBV11-3	TRBJ1-6	TGTGCCAGCAGCTCCGGGACAGCTACTTCACCCCTCCACTTT	CASSSGTATSPLHF
15	NA	NA	TRBV7-2	TRBJ2-7	TGTGCCAGCAGCTTAGGGGGCCGAGTCTCCTACGAGCAGTACTTC	CASSLGGRVSYEQYF
16	TRBD1	NA	TRBV5-1	TRBJ1-6	TGCGCCAGCAGCTTCTCAACAGGGGGCGAGGATTCACCCCTCCACTTT	CASSFSTGGEDSPLHF
15	NA	NA	TRBV28	TRBJ1-4	TGTGCCAGCAGTTTGACAGCTCTTATTAATGAAAAACTGTTTTTT	CASSLTALINEKLFF
13	NA	NA	TRBV6-5	TRBJ1-1	TGTGCCAGCAGAGAGCCACCGAACACTGAAGCTTTCTTT	CASREPPNTEAFF
13	NA	NA	TRBV28	TRBJ2-1	TGTGCCAGCAGGGCCCCCGGAATCCATGAGCAGTTCTTC	CASRAPGIHEQFF
16	NA	NA	TRBV5-1	TRBJ2-5	TGCGCCAGCAGCTTAGGAGGAAGCGGAGCCCAAGAGACCCAGTACTTC	CASSLGGSGAQETQYF
17	NA	few	TRBV6-2/TRBV6-3	TRBJ1-1	TGTGCCAGCAGTTACCCGGGTGATGGCACTTCGGACACTGAAGCTTTCTTT	CASSYPGDGTSDTEAFF
15	NA	NA	TRBV7-2	TRBJ2-1	TGTGCCAGCAGCTTAGGAGGGATCCGTTCGTATGAGCAGTTCTTC	CASSLGGIRSYEQFF
16	TRBD1	NA	TRBV7-8	TRBJ2-2	TGTGCCAGCAGCCTCAGGACAGGGACTAACACCGGGGAGCTGTTTTTT	CASSLRTGTNTGELFF
13	NA	NA	TRBV12-3/TRBV12-4	TRBJ2-3	TGTGCCAGCAGTTCCGGGACTTCAGATACGCAGTATTTT	CASSSGTSDTQYF
12	NA	NA	TRBV28	TRBJ1-4	TGTGCCAGCTTCACTAAATCTGAAAAACTGTTTTTT	CASFTKSEKLFF
14	NA	once	TRBV6-5	TRBJ1-1	TGTGCCAGCATACCACGGACGGTGAACACTGAAGCTTTCTTT	CASIPRTVNTEAFF
16	NA	NA	TRBV4-2	TRBJ1-4	TGTGCCAGCAGCCAAGATAGAGGCCGGTCTGGGGAAAAACTGTTTTTT	CASSQDRGRSGEKLFF
17	TRBD1	NA	TRBV15	TRBJ1-2	TGTGCCACCAGCAGAGATGGGGGACAGGGGGGCATCCATGGCTACACCTTC	CATSRDGGQGGIHGYTF
16	NA	NA	TRBV5-1	TRBJ2-7	TGCGCCAGCAGCCTGCCACGGCAGGGCTCATCCTACGAGCAGTACTTC	CASSLPRQGSSYEQYF
13	NA	NA	TRBV28	TRBJ2-7	TGTGCCAGCAGTTTTGTCAGCGGGTACGAGCAGTACTTC	CASSFVSGYEQYF
14	TRBD2	NA	TRBV28	TRBJ2-7	TGTGCCAGCAGTAGCGGGGGGGGCACCTACGAGCAGTACTTC	CASSSGGGTYEQYF
13	NA	NA	TRBV7-8	TRBJ2-5	TGTGCCAGCAGCTTAGGAATAGGGGGAACCCAGTACTTC	CASSLGIGGTQYF
16	NA	NA	TRBV6-2/TRBV6-3	TRBJ1-1	TGTGCCAGCAGTTACAACCTCCCCGTGGGATCCACTGAAGCTTTCTTT	CASSYNLPVGSTEAFF
15	NA	few	TRBV27	TRBJ1-6	TGTGCCAGCACCCCCATGACCGGGGGGAATTCACCCCTCCACTTT	CASTPMTGGNSPLHF
15	NA	NA	TRBV3-1/TRBV3-2	TRBJ2-3	TGTGCCAGCAGCCAAATGGGGCAGGTGGCAGATACGCAGTATTTT	CASSQMGQVADTQYF
13	TRBD1	NA	TRBV27	TRBJ1-5	TGTGCCAGCAGCGGAGGGGGCGGTCAGCCCCAGCATTTT	CASSGGGGQPQHF
13	NA	NA	TRBV5-6	TRBJ2-5	TGTGCCAGCAGCTTCATACACCAAGAGACCCAGTACTTC	CASSFIHQETQYF
16	TRBD1	few	TRBV2	TRBJ1-5	TGTGCCAGCACTCCCAGGACAGGGGGTTCGAATCAGCCCCAGCATTTT	CASTPRTGGSNQPQHF
12	NA	NA	TRBV6-1	TRBJ2-3	TGTGCCAGCAGTGCGGGGGATAATACGCAGTATTTT	CASSAGDNTQYF
15	TRBD2	NA	TRBV4-1	TRBJ2-7	TGCGCCAGCAGCCAAGAGGGACTAGCGCCGTACGAGCAGTACTTC	CASSQEGLAPYEQYF
14	NA	NA	TRBV9	TRBJ1-6	TGTGCCAGCAGCCCCAGGGACGTGAATTCACCCCTCCACTTT	CASSPRDVNSPLHF
15	NA	NA	TRBV2	TRBJ2-2	TGTGCCAGCAGTGAAGCCCTAGCTTCCACCGGGGAGCTGTTTTTT	CASSEALASTGELFF
17	TRBD2	once	TRBV7-9	TRBJ2-5	TGTGCCAGCAGCTTAGCTGCAGCGGGAGTAAGGCAAGAGACCCAGTACTTC	CASSLAAAGVRQETQYF
14	NA	NA	TRBV7-8	TRBJ1-5	TGTGCCAGCAGCTTAGTAGGGTCAGGGCAGCCCCAGCATTTT	CASSLVGSGQPQHF
16	NA	NA	TRBV7-9	TRBJ1-2	TGTGCCAGCAGCTTTCCTTCAGGAACCTTAGACTATGGCTACACCTTC	CASSFPSGTLDYGYTF
17	NA	NA	TRBV11-3	TRBJ2-2	TGTGCCAGCAGCTTGTCGGGACACTACGCGAACACCGGGGAGCTGTTTTTT	CASSLSGHYANTGELFF
15	TRBD1	NA	TRBV7-2	TRBJ2-5	TGTGCCAGCAGCCCAGGACAGGGTCCTTGGGAGACCCAGTACTTC	CASSPGQGPWETQYF
19	NA	NA	TRBV30	TRBJ1-5	TGTGCCTGGATCCCCATAGGAAGGGGCGGCAGTTGGAGCAATCAGCCCCAGCATTTT	CAWIPIGRGGSWSNQPQHF
16	NA	NA	TRBV7-2	TRBJ2-1	TGTGCCAGCAGCTCCCGGGCCGCAGTCCCCTCGGGTGAGCAGTTCTTC	CASSSRAAVPSGEQFF
16	NA	NA	TRBV6-5	TRBJ2-7	TGTGCCAGCAGTTACTCGGCCAGCGCGTTCGCCATCGAGCAGTACTTC	CASSYSASAFAIEQYF
15	NA	NA	TRBV27	TRBJ1-4	TGTGCCAGCAGTTTATATCAGAGTTCGGGTGAAAAACTGTTTTTT	CASSLYQSSGEKLFF
14	TRBD1	NA	TRBV2	TRBJ2-7	TGTGCCAGCAGTGGTAGCGGACAGGGAGAAGAGCAGTACTTC	CASSGSGQGEEQYF
14	TRBD1	NA	TRBV3-1/TRBV3-2	TRBJ1-6	TGTGCCAGCAGCCGCCCGGGACAGAATTCACCCCTCCACTTT	CASSRPGQNSPLHF
15	NA	NA	TRBV4-1	TRBJ2-4	TGCGCCAGCAGCCAAGTATCCTCAGCCAAAAACATTCAGTACTTC	CASSQVSSAKNIQYF
14	NA	NA	TRBV10-3	TRBJ2-5	TGTGCCATCCGCCAGGGGGGTTCCCAAGAGACCCAGTACTTC	CAIRQGGSQETQYF
16	NA	NA	TRBV5-4	TRBJ2-3	TGTGCCAGCAGCTTGGGTTTCAGGGAACACACAGATACGCAGTATTTT	CASSLGFREHTDTQYF
14	TRBD1	NA	TRBV27	TRBJ1-2	TGTGCCAGCAGTTCTGTCAGGGGGCCCTATGGCTACACCTTC	CASSSVRGPYGYTF
15	TRBD1	NA	TRBV18	TRBJ1-1	TGTGCCAGCTCACGCGGGACAGACTTGAACACTGAAGCTTTCTTT	CASSRGTDLNTEAFF
15	TRBD2	NA	TRBV19	TRBJ2-2	TGTGCCAGCCGAGGGGTAGCGGGGATCACCGGGGAGCTGTTTTTT	CASRGVAGITGELFF
15	TRBD2	NA	TRBV7-9	TRBJ2-7	TGTGCCAGCAGCTTAGAATTAGCGGGAGCGGACGAGCAGTACTTC	CASSLELAGADEQYF
16	NA	NA	TRBV19	TRBJ1-2	TGTGCCAGTAGTATCCATTTGGTTGACGGGGACTATGGCTACACCTTC	CASSIHLVDGDYGYTF
15	NA	NA	TRBV4-3	TRBJ2-7	TGCGCCAGCAGCCAAGACTCGGACCGGACCTACGAGCAGTACTTC	CASSQDSDRTYEQYF
12	NA	NA	TRBV28	TRBJ2-2	TGTGCCAGCAACCCGGGGGGCTACGGGTTGTTTTTT	CASNPGGYGLFF
16	NA	once	TRBV27	TRBJ2-1	TGTGCCAGCAGTTCCCCACTGGGGGGCGAAAGACGGGAGCAGTTCTTC	CASSSPLGGERREQFF
15	NA	NA	TRBV5-6	TRBJ1-2	TGTGCCAGCAGCCGAGGACAGAGTATTATCTATGGCTACACCTTC	CASSRGQSIIYGYTF
14	NA	NA	TRBV21-1	TRBJ1-1	TGTGCCAGCATCCTTGGGACATTGAACACTGAAGCTTTCTTT	CASILGTLNTEAFF
11	NA	NA	TRBV5-1	TRBJ2-5	TGCGCCAGCAGCGGGCAAGAGACCCAGTACTTC	CASSGQETQYF
14	NA	NA	TRBV10-3	TRBJ2-3	TGTGCCATCACTCCGGGGACCTACACAGATACGCAGTATTTT	CAITPGTYTDTQYF
14	NA	NA	TRBV28	TRBJ1-1	TGTGCCAGCAGTTTTGGTGATATAAACACTGAAGCTTTCTTT	CASSFGDINTEAFF